Listed here are 5 T cell receptor beta chains from one sample, sequenced in a study of patients and donors after allogeneic stem cell transplantation (dated by TCRdb to 2018 to 2020). The library was built by means of RT-PCR. Data came from a NextSeq 550. Clones were called with MiXCR by TCRdb after fastp trimmed the public reads at Q25, and only in-frame beta chains were retained. All rows with the same CDR3 protein become a single entry with the most common DNA and genes. The sample data list roughly 200,000 distinct CDR3 sequences, and roughly 38% of these were observed just once. The ten largest account for approximately 10% of the sample. The material sequenced was blood, either unsorted or a sorted T cell fraction (not recorded which). The source is a human donor who was either an allogeneic HSCT recipient or a stem cell or donor lymphocyte infusion donor (not recorded which). It is not recorded whose cells these are; they may come from a transplant donor.

V is TRBV5-1 and J is TRBJ1-5; 9 nucleotides match TRBD1. Germline V gene sequence: CDR1 SGHRS, CDR2 YFSETQ. After removal of 3 bases from V and 5 bases from J, the junction contained 6 bases not matched to a gene. The CDR3 is 15 residues long. The CDR3: CASSWGTGRDQPQHF. CDR3 DNA sequence: TGCGCCAGCAGCTGGGGGACAGGGAGGGATCAGCCCCAGCATTTT. The full variable domain, rest sourced from reference TRBV5-1 and TRBJ1-5, is KAGVTQTPRYLIKTRGQQVTLSCSPISGHRSVSWYQQTPGQGLQFLFEYFSETQRNKGNFPGRFSGRQFSNSRSEMNVSTLELGDSALYLCASSWGTGRDQPQHFGDGTRLSIL.

This chain's CDR3 is CASRLAASYQETQYF. CDR3 DNA sequence: TGTGCCAGCAGGCTAGCGGCTTCGTATCAAGAGACCCAGTACTTC. V usage is TRBV12-3 or TRBV12-4 and J usage is TRBJ2-5; 7 nucleotides line up with TRBD2. V lost 6 bases to trimming and J lost 2 bases; unmatched junction nucleotides: 9. The CDR3 runs to 15 residues.

This chain links TRBV6-2 or TRBV6-3 with TRBJ2-2, with 8 nucleotides matching TRBD1. CDR3 length: 13 amino acids. The V gene end was trimmed by 7 bases and the J gene end by 6 bases; junction bases not matched to a gene: 4. Looked up from germline, CDR1 is MNHEY and CDR2 is SVGEGT. The CDR3 DNA reads as TGTGCCAGCAACCGACAGGGGCCCGGGGAGCTGTTTTTT. Translated: CASNRQGPGELFF.

The chain links TRBV29-1 to TRBJ2-1; D remains ambiguous. The CDR3 runs 14 residues. Trimming left V 3 bases short and J 3 bases short, with 12 bases between. Germline V CDR1 and CDR2: SQVTM, ANQGSEA. CDR3 coding DNA: TGCAGCGTTGACCTCAACACCTACTACAATGAGCAGTTCTTC. This translates into CSVDLNTYYNEQFF.

The table lists this clonotype with a few counts. This rearrangement joins TRBV7-9 to TRBJ1-1, with no clear D. Germline V gene lookup returns CDR1 SEHNR and CDR2 FQNEAQ (reference sequence). Trimming stripped 3 bases from V and 1 base from J, with 6 bases between. This CDR3 region has 13 residues. The CDR3 DNA reads as TGTGCCAGCAGCTTCGGGAAGAACACTGAAGCTTTCTTT. Protein: CASSFGKNTEAFF.